The subject of this entry is one T cell receptor beta chain. CDR3 length equals 15 residues. V was shortened by 3 bases and J by 2 bases, with 11 bases between the two germline ends. Germline V gene sequence: CDR1 KGHDR, CDR2 SFDVKD. This sample was included in a study of blood T cell repertoires in COVID-19. Across the study: Acute and convalescent COVID-19 specimens originated in the United States, Italy and Spain.

Produced via immunoSEQ multiplex PCR; TCRdb's table is partial and in-frame only. The data hold 60,000 to 75,000 clones, with about 87% observed a single time. The sequenced sample consisted of peripheral blood. V usage is TRBV24-1 and J usage is TRBJ2-3; perhaps TRBD1 as D (6 bases). This receptor was taken from a man in his fifties with active COVID-19. Here the CDR3 reads CATSDRTANTDTQYF. CDR3 coding DNA: TGTGCCACCAGTGATCGGACAGCAAACACAGATACGCAGTATTTT.